This TCR beta chain was sequenced in a study of cytomegalovirus exposure and HLA in healthy donors. General study points: In a later analysis, at a false discovery rate of 0.05, under 20,000 TCR beta sequences matched HLA alleles. The majority of TCR sequences were rare, yet some public TCRs appeared in many donors. It was confirmed in vitro that three of the CMV-associated chains were specific for CMV antigens. A missense DCLRE1C variant was associated with V- and J-gene trimming of TCR beta chains in a later analysis, and an independent cohort replicated the association.

The primer mix had 60 Vbeta and 13 Jbeta primers. Repertoires were generated with immunoSEQ multiplex PCR, while TCRdb's copy carries only in-frame clones and drops some. This table holds 100,000 to 150,000 clones, over 70% found once. As to this clone: Its antigen is not known.

The sequenced sample was PBMCs. This receptor was taken from a woman between 18 and 29 years old in good health and CMV-seronegative.

Here the CDR3 DNA reads TGTGCCAGCAGCTTAGCGTTAGCGGGAGGTCCCTACGAGCAGTACTTC. It is translated as CASSLALAGGPYEQYF. V is TRBV7-9 and J is TRBJ2-7, with 10 bases identical to TRBD2. With V trimmed by 0 bases and J by 2 bases, 4 bases remained unmatched. Germline-derived CDR1 and CDR2 are SEHNR and FQNEAQ (reference sequence). This CDR3 contains 16 residues.